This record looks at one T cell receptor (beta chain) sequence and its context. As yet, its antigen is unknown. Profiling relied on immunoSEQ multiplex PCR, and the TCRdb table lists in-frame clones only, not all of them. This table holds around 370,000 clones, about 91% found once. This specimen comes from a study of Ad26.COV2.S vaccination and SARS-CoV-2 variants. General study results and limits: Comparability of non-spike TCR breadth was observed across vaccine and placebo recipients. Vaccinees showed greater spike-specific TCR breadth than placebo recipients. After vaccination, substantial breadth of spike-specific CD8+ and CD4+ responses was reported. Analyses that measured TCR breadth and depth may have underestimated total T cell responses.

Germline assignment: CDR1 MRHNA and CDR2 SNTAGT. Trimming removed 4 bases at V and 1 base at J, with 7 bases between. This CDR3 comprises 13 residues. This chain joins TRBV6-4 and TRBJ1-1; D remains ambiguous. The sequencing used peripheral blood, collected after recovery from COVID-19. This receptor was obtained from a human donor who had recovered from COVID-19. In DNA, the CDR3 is TGTGCCAGCAGTGTCTTCCCGAACACTGAAGCTTTCTTT. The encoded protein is CASSVFPNTEAFF.